The 13 T cell receptor beta chains presented below share a single source sample, sequenced in a study of OX40 agonist ivuxolimab in advanced cancers. The protocol was immunoSEQ multiplex PCR, while the TCRdb copy is restricted to in-frame clones and leaves out a portion. Of 35,000 to 40,000 clones detected, 89% appear once; the ten largest clones hold approximately 45%. The input for sequencing was CD4+ or CD8+ T cells sorted from blood, taken in a trial of the OX40 agonist ivuxolimab. The receptors shown here come from an adult with an advanced solid tumor such as melanoma, head and neck, liver or kidney cancer.

The rearrangement joins TRBV7-3 to TRBJ2-6; 7 bases map to TRBD2. CDR1 and CDR2 (germline): SGHTA, FQGTGA. V dropped 11 bases and J dropped 4; count of bases not matched to a gene: 11. The CDR3 runs 15 residues. CDR3 protein: CALGGGISGANVLTF. CDR3 bases: TGTGCCCTAGGCGGGGGAATCTCCGGGGCCAACGTCCTGACTTTC.

J is TRBJ2-1 and V is TRBV2; the D gene is possibly TRBD2 (7 bases). The CDR3 has 15 amino acids. Trimming left V 7 bases short and J 6 bases short, with 19 bases between. The germline gives CDR1 SNHLY, CDR2 FYNNEI. CDR3 DNA sequence: TGTGCCAGCACCGAAGGGGGGGGGCCCGGCAATGAGCAGTTCTTC. Its translation: CASTEGGGPGNEQFF. The entire variable domain, with the rest obtained from reference TRBV2 and TRBJ2-1, is as follows: EPEVTQTPSHQVTQMGQEVILRCVPISNHLYFYWYRQILGQKVEFLVSFYNNEISEKSEIFDDQFSVERPDGSNFTLKIRSTKLEDSAMYFCASTEGGGPGNEQFFGPGTRLTVL.

The CDR3: CASSQEGTALNEQYF. The CDR3 DNA is TGCGCCAGCAGCCAAGAGGGGACAGCCCTTAACGAGCAGTACTTC. The rearrangement joins TRBV4-3 to TRBJ2-7; TRBD1 aligns across 7 bases. Germline assignment: CDR1 LGHNA and CDR2 YSLEER. The V and J ends lost 0 bases and 5 bases, in that order; junction bases with no gene match: 7. The CDR3 consists of 15 residues.

CDR3 DNA: TGTGCCAGCAGCTATCCCCCGGGACAGCCTCAGCCCCAGCATTTT. Its translation is CASSYPPGQPQPQHF. The chain joins TRBV28 to TRBJ1-5, with 7 bases identical to TRBD1. CDR3 length equals 15 residues. V lost 6 bases, J lost 6 bases, and 11 bases stayed unmatched. Germline V gene lookup returns CDR1 MDHEN and CDR2 SYDVKM.

The chain recombines TRBV4-3 with TRBJ2-7, with a weak D call TRBD1 (6 bases). Trimming stripped 0 bases from V and 2 bases from J, with 17 bases between. CDR1 LGHNA and CDR2 YSLEER come from the germline V gene. The CDR3 has 17 amino acids. CDR3 loop: CASSQDQGPLLTYEQYF. Here the CDR3 DNA reads TGCGCCAGCAGCCAAGATCAGGGGCCCCTACTTACCTACGAGCAGTACTTC.

The chain is built from TRBV7-9 and TRBJ2-5, with 10 bases identical to TRBD2. V trimming: 3 bases; J trimming: 5 bases; junction bases outside the gene matches: 12. Germline V gene lookup returns CDR1 SEHNR and CDR2 FQNEAQ (reference sequence). CDR3 length: 17 amino acids. The CDR3 loop is CASSFRLAGARGETQYF. CDR3 coding DNA: TGTGCCAGCAGCTTCAGGCTAGCGGGGGCCAGAGGGGAGACCCAGTACTTC.

V usage is TRBV2 and J usage is TRBJ2-1, with 9 bases identical to TRBD2. CDR1 is SNHLY, CDR2 FYNNEI, per germline. J gave up 3 bases and V 3 bases, and 3 bases lay outside the gene matches. This CDR3 has 15 residues. The DNA of the CDR3 is TGTGCCAGCAGTGATGATAGCGGGGGCTACAATGAGCAGTTCTTC. Residues: CASSDDSGGYNEQFF.

The V call is TRBV27, the J call TRBJ2-2, with D uncertain. V lost 5 bases and J lost 7, with 8 bases in between. The CDR3 runs to 12 residues. Per germline, CDR1 MNHEY and CDR2 SMNVEV (reference sequence). The CDR3 region is CASSPGVGELFF. In DNA form, the CDR3 reads TGTGCCAGCAGTCCCGGCGTCGGGGAGCTGTTTTTT.

The rearrangement joins TRBV13 to TRBJ2-2; perhaps TRBD1 as D (8 bases). Germline V gene data show CDR1 as PRHDT and CDR2 as FYEKMQ (reference sequence). V was cut by 5 bases and J by 5 bases, with 18 bases left in between. CDR3 length: 16 residues. In nucleotides, the CDR3 is TGTGCCAGCAGCGGCCCACAGGGGGAGGGGACCGGGGAGCTGTTTTTT. This gives the protein CASSGPQGEGTGELFF.

This chain uses TRBV5-1 with TRBJ1-4, with D perhaps TRBD1 (5 bases). Germline loops: CDR1 SGHRS, CDR2 YFSETQ. This CDR3 contains 14 residues. V was pared by 2 bases and J by 8 bases, with 13 bases between. The chain's CDR3 is CASSFSGLDEKLFF. DNA for the CDR3: TGCGCCAGCAGCTTTTCAGGGTTAGACGAAAAACTGTTTTTT.

The chain combines TRBV7-2 with TRBJ1-3; the D gene is possibly TRBD1 (6 bases). V lost 5 bases, J lost 4 bases, and 18 bases lay in between. Germline V gene sequence: CDR1 SGHTA, CDR2 FQGNSA. The CDR3 covers 16 residues. CDR3 sequence: CASSPDGRGAGNTIYF. The CDR3 nucleotides read TGTGCCAGCAGCCCAGACGGGAGGGGGGCAGGAAACACCATATATTTT. The full variable domain, rest sourced from reference TRBV7-2 and TRBJ1-3, is GAGVSQSPSNKVTEKGKDVELRCDPISGHTALYWYRQSLGQGLEFLIYFQGNSAPDKSGLPSDRFSAERTGGSVSTLTIQRTQQEDSAVYLCASSPDGRGAGNTIYFGEGSWLTVV.

The genes are TRBV28 and TRBJ2-2; the match to TRBD1 covers 8 bases. This CDR3 has 14 residues. Germline V CDR1 and CDR2: MDHEN, SYDVKM. Trimming removed 3 bases from V and 3 bases from J; junction bases left unmatched: 0. This CDR3 is CASSLTGDTGELFF. In nucleotides, the CDR3 is TGTGCCAGCAGTTTGACAGGGGACACCGGGGAGCTGTTTTTT. The whole variable domain, filled in from reference TRBV28 and TRBJ2-2, reads DVKVTQSSRYLVKRTGEKVFLECVQDMDHENMFWYRQDPGLGLRLIYFSYDVKMKEKGDIPEGYSVSREKKERFSLILESASTNQTSMYLCASSLTGDTGELFFGEGSRLTVL.

The chain joins TRBV29-1 to TRBJ2-7, with D tentatively TRBD1 (6 bases). This CDR3 region has 13 residues. CDR1 and CDR2 from the germline V gene are SQVTM and ANQGSEA. Trimming took off 2 bases at V and 0 bases at J, with 8 bases between the two ends. CDR3 sequence reads: CSVEKDSSYEQYF. The CDR3 nucleotides read TGCAGCGTTGAAAAGGACAGCTCCTACGAGCAGTACTTC.